This TCR beta chain was obtained from a study of T cell repertoires in ileal Crohn's disease. TCRdb's copy holds only in-frame clones and misses some; the assay was immunoSEQ multiplex PCR. The sample has several thousand clones, around 86% seen once. This clonotype was sampled from an adult with Crohn's disease. Sequencing input: ileal tissue.

CDR3 loop: CASPPGTGVNTEAFF. The CDR3, as DNA: TGTGCCAGTCCCCCAGGGACAGGGGTGAACACTGAAGCTTTCTTT. The rearrangement links TRBV19 to TRBJ1-1; 10 bases agree with TRBD1. With V trimmed by 8 bases and J by 0 bases, 6 bases remained unmatched. This CDR3 is built from 15 residues. Germline V gene lookup returns CDR1 LNHDA and CDR2 SQIVND (reference sequence).